The entry below gives a single TCR beta chain sequence along with its context. The antigen it recognizes is unknown. No much larger clone exists at a distance of one base, and base qualities are not known. V lost 3 bases and J lost 0 bases; the stretch between them is 17 bases long. CDR1 MGHDK and CDR2 SYGVNS were looked up in the germline V gene. The CDR3, from cysteine to phenylalanine, totals 17 residues. The only DNA kept is the CDR3, 51 bases in frame from the first base. The donors were healthy, HIV-negative adults with no recently reported acute infections or vaccinations. All donors were Caucasian adults living in Nashville, Tennessee, USA. CD4+ T cells were enriched by magnetic negative selection; naive cells were then positively selected on CD45RA, and the negative fraction formed the memory subset. Blood was obtained by leukapheresis, after which PBMCs were separated by Ficoll-Histopaque density gradient centrifugation and cryopreserved in liquid nitrogen vapor phase. Analytical flow cytometry was used to check the purity and quantity of every magnetically sorted T cell population. From each sorted fraction, genomic DNA was isolated and quantified by UV absorbance on a Nanodrop 2000c.

The data were obtained in a study of shared clonotypes between healthy human individuals (dated by TCRdb to about 2020). Background for the entire study: Two women and a few men aged 18 to 49 years were included in the cohort. For each donor, CD4 naive and CD4 memory were each run on three plates, CD8 naive on two plates, and CD8 memory on one plate. Blood TCR repertoires of 5 or 6 healthy adults were deeply sequenced to estimate repertoire size and the extent of clonotype sharing between individuals. Different laboratories and diverse techniques were used to prepare libraries and sequence TCR repertoires, to increase sequencing depth and limit assay-specific biases. Between about 0.8 and 9 billion PBMCs per donor were obtained by leukapheresis. Study-wide findings and limitations: Rarefaction of sorted-subset datasets indicated incomplete sequencing despite the large sequencing depth. When a few donors were compared, the shared fraction of clonotypes was 5% to 6.5% for naive CD4, approximately 3.3% for naive CD8, roughly 2.5% for memory CD4, and around 0.4% for memory CD8. Because the study included a small number of donors, the genetic and exposure-history diversity represented was limited. Pairwise subsampling led to the expectation that sequencing depth would affect the degree of clonotype sharing among donors. Higher generation probabilities were observed for clonotypes shared by all four sorted-subset donors than for non-shared clonotypes. Larger estimated clonotype richness was generally found for naive subsets than for memory subsets. Sampling was limited to blood, and TCR repertoires in tissue likely differ from TCR repertoires in blood.

Using the deep immunoSEQ assay, multiplex PCR amplified TCR CDR3 regions from genomic DNA. Genomic DNA extracted from each cell subset was distributed evenly over all wells of several immunoSEQ 96-well plates, and each plate served as one replicate. For sorted subsets, each replicate PCR was loaded with approximately 200 ng genomic DNA, equivalent to 30,000 or so T cell genomes. The purified libraries were quantified using a Qubit 3.0 fluorometer, sized with a Bioanalyzer 2100, and then quantified again using the KAPA Library Quantification kit. Every immunoSEQ 96-well plate was sequenced on a separate single-read 150-cycle Illumina NextSeq 550 flow cell. On the authors' methods: The immunoSEQ output contained only junctional sequences without quality scores, so filtering could not match that applied to full-length reads. To assign V/J genes and CDR3, sequences were annotated using PyIR, a Python wrapper for IgBLAST v1.9, with IMGT germline references. Any read was removed if the V/J assignment was weak (E-value above 1e-6), the CDR3 was missing, or the read contained stop codons, out-of-frame junctions, or ambiguous translated residues. V3J clonotypes were defined as sequences sharing the same inferred V gene, J gene, and CDR3 amino acid sequence. Percentage overlap between repertoires was computed as shared unique clonotypes divided by the size of the smaller repertoire. RTK rarefaction, the Chao1 estimator, and Recon v2.1 estimates of unobserved clonotypes were used to assess repertoire richness. Generation probabilities were computed with OLGA for all TCRbeta clonotypes obtained by the gDNA method from a handful of donors. The table comes from immuneACCESS by way of TCRdb, which keeps in-frame sequences with V and J called. Part of the clones is missing from these tables; in studies checked, under half for an unresolved V gene and the rest for unknown reasons. V and J calls and clone size are given by that table; D and trimming were obtained from the DNA. Within this sample are 1.6 million or so clones, with 97% to 99% of them counted one time only. About 0.34% of the sample belongs to the ten largest clones.

This chain is built from TRBV25-1 and TRBJ1-1; a tentative D call is TRBD1 (6 bases match). Sequencing was carried out using naive CD4+ T cells sorted from blood. Per the publication, the cell subset or site label means: CD45RA+ positively selected. The TCR sequence derives from a man aged 25-40 years in good health. The DNA sequence is given as TGTGCCAGCAGTGACTCCCTCGGGACATCCATGAACACTGAAGCTTTCTTT. Its coded protein is CASSDSLGTSMNTEAFF.